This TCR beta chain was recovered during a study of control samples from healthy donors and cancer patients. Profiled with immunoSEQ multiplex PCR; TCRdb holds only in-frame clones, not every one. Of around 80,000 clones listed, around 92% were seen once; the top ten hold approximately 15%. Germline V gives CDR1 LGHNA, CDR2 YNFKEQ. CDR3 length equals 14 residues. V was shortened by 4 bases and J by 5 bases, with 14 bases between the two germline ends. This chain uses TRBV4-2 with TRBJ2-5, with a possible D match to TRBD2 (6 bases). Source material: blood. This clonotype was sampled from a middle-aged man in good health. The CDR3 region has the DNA TGTGCCAGCAGCCCGGCGGACGCGGGGGAGACCCAGTACTTC. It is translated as CASSPADAGETQYF.